This T cell receptor beta chain was observed in a study of CD8 T cells in ankylosing spondylitis. Unmatched junction bases numbered 5, after V lost 6 bases and J lost 6 bases. The V gene's germline CDR1 is DFQATT and CDR2 SNEGSKA (reference sequence). The CDR3 has 13 residues. Study-wide results and limits: Among TCR beta sequences, a motif of eight highly homologous variants appeared characteristic of ankylosing spondylitis blood. Reports say disease-linked clones showed up significantly more in matched ankylosing spondylitis synovial fluid. Past studies reported some motif variants in reactive arthritis synovial fluid and blood.

The TCR beta libraries were generated through quantitative 5'-RACE incorporating molecular barcodes. TCRdb re-called the 5' RACE reads with MiXCR, one entry per CDR3 protein. The sample holds approximately 340,000 distinct CDR3 sequences, roughly 15% seen once. This clonotype was seen more than once but under ten times. Its antigen is unknown. The sequenced material came from blood, either unsorted or a sorted T cell fraction (not recorded which). The receptor was derived from a male donor with ankylosing spondylitis or in good health (not recorded which). This chain uses TRBV20-1 with TRBJ2-7; 13 bases agree with TRBD2. DNA for the CDR3: TGCAGTGCACGGACTAGCGGGAGAAGCGAGCAGTACTTC. Translation: CSARTSGRSEQYF.